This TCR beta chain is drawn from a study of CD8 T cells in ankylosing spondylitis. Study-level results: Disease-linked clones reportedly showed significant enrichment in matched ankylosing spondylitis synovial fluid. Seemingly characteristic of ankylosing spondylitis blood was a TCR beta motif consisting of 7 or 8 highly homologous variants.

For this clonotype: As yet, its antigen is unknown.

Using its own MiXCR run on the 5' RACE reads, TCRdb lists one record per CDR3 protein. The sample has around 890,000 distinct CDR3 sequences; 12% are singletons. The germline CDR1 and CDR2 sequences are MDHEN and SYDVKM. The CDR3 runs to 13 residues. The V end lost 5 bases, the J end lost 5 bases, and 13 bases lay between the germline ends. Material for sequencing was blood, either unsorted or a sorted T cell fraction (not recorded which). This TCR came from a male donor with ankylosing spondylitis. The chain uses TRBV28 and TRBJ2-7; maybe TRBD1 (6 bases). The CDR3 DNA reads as TGTGCCAGCAGTCAGACAGGAGAAAACGAGCAGTACTTC. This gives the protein CASSQTGENEQYF.